Sequencing of this TCR beta chain was carried out in a study of cytomegalovirus exposure and HLA in healthy donors. Study overall: Ancestry clustering placed around four fifths of approximately 420 genotyped donors in the Caucasian-associated cluster.

This PCR relied on a set of 60 Vbeta primers and 13 Jbeta primers. Generated by immunoSEQ multiplex PCR, the TCRdb table keeps only in-frame clones and is missing some. The sample yields 100,000 to 150,000 clones, over 65% seen once. As to this clone: Distinct nucleotide sequences in the sample also encode this CDR3.

V was clipped by 2 bases and J by 1 base, with 9 bases between them. The germline gives CDR1 SGHRS, CDR2 YFSETQ. The CDR3 is 14 amino acids. This clonotype was obtained from a man aged 25 to 40 in good health and CMV-seronegative. The chain carries TRBV5-1 and TRBJ2-5; possible D gene TRBD1, 6 bases. The sequenced material came from PBMCs. The CDR3 DNA is TGCGCCAGCAGCTTACAGGGTCTCCAAGAGACCCAGTACTTC. Its translation: CASSLQGLQETQYF.